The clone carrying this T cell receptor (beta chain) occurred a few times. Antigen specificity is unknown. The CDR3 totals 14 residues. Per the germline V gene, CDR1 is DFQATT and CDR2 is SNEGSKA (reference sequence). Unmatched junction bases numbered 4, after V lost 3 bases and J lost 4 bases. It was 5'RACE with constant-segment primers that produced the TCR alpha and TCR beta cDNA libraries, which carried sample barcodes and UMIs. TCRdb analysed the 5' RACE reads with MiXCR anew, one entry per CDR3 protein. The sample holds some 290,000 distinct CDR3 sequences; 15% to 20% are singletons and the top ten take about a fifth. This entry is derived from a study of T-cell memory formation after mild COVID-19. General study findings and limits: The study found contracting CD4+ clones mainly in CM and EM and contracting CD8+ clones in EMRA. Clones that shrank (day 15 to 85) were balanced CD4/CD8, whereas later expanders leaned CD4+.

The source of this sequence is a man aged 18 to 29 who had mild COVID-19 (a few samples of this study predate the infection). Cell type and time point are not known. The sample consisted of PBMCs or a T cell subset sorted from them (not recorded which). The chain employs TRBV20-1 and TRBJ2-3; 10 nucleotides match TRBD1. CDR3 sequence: CSASVTGGPDTQYF. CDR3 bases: TGCAGTGCTAGTGTGACAGGGGGCCCAGATACGCAGTATTTT.